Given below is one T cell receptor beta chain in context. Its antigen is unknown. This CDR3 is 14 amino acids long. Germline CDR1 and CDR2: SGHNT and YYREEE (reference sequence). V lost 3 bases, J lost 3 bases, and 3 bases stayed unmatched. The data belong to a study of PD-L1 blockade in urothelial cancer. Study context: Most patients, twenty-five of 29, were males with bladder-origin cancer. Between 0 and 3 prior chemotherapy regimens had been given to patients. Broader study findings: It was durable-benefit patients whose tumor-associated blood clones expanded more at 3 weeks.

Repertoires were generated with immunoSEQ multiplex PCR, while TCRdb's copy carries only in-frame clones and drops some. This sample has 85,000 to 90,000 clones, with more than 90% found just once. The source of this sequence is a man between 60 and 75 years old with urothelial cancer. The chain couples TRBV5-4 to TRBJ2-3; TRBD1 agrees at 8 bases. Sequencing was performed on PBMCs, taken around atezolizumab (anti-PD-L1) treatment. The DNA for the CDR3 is TGTGCCAGCAGCTCCCGGACAGGGACAGATACGCAGTATTTT. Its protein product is CASSSRTGTDTQYF. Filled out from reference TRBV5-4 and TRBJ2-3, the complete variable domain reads ETGVTQSPTHLIKTRGQQVTLRCSSQSGHNTVSWYQQALGQGPQFIFQYYREEENGRGNFPPRFSGLQFPNYSSELNVNALELDDSALYLCASSSRTGTDTQYFGPGTRLTVL.